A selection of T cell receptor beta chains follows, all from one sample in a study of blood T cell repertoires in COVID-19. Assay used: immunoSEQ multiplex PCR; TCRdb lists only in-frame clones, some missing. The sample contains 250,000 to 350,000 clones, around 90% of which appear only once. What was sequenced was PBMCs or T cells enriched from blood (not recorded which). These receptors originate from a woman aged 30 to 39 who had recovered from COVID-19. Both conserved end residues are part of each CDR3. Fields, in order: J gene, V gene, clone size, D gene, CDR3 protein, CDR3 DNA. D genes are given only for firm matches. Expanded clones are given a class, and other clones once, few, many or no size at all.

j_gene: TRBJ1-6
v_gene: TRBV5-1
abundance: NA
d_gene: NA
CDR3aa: CASSFLGQGSSPLHF
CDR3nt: TGCGCCAGCAGCTTTTTGGGTCAGGGGAGTTCACCCCTCCACTTT

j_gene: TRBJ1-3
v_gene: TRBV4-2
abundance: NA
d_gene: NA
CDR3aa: CASSQEDKSGNTIYF
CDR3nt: TGTGCCAGCAGCCAAGAGGACAAGTCTGGAAACACCATATATTTT

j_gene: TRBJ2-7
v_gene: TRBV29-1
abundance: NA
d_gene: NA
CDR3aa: CSARTSVYEQYF
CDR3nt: TGCAGCGCTCGGACATCAGTTTACGAGCAGTACTTC

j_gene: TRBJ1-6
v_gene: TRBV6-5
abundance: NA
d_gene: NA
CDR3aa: CASRRTENSPLHF
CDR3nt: TGTGCCAGCAGAAGGACAGAGAATTCACCCCTCCACTTT

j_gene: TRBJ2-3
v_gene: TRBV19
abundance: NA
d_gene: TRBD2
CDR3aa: CASSTRTSRGDTQYF
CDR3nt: TGTGCCAGTAGTACAAGGACTAGTCGAGGCGATACGCAGTATTTT

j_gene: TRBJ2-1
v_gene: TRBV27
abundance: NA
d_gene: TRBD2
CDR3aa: CASSSLTLAGGINEQFF
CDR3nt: TGTGCCAGCAGTTCCCTTACCCTAGCGGGAGGGATCAATGAGCAGTTCTTC

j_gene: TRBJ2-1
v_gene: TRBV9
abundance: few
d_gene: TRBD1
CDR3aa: CASSVERQGSYNEQFF
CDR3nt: TGTGCCAGCAGCGTAGAGAGACAGGGAAGCTACAATGAGCAGTTCTTC

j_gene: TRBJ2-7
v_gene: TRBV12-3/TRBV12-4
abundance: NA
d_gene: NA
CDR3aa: CASRLRWGDEQYF
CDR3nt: TGTGCCAGCAGGCTTAGGTGGGGGGACGAGCAGTACTTC

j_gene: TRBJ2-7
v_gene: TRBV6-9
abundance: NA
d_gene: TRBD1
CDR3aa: CASSSTRTGGKTYEQYF
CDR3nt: TGTGCCAGCAGTTCAACTAGGACAGGGGGCAAAACCTACGAGCAGTACTTC

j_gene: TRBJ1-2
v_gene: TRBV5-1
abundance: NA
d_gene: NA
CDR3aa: CASSLQGVFGYTF
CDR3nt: TGCGCCAGCAGCTTGCAAGGGGTATTTGGCTACACCTTC

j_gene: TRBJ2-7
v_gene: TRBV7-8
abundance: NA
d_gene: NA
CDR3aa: CASSHRGGPYEQYF
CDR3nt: TGTGCCAGCAGCCACAGGGGGGGACCCTACGAGCAGTACTTC

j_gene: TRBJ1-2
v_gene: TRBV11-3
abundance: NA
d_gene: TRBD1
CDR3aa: CASSLGQGYGYTF
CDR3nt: TGTGCCAGCAGCCTGGGACAGGGATATGGCTACACCTTC

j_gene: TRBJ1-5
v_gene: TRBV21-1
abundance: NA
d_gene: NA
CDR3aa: CASNGLAELRNAPHRSNSNQPQHF
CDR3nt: TGTGCCAGCAATGGCTTGGCGGAACTCCGAAATGCCCCCCATCGGAGTAATAGCAATCAGCCCCAGCATTTT

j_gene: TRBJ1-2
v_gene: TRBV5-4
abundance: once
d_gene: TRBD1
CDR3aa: CASSKGTGTGFYGYTF
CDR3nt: TGTGCCAGCAGTAAGGGGACCGGGACAGGTTTCTATGGCTACACCTTC

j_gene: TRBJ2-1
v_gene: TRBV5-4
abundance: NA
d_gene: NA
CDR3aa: CASSWDSVGPNEQFF
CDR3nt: TGTGCCAGCAGCTGGGACTCAGTAGGCCCTAATGAGCAGTTCTTC

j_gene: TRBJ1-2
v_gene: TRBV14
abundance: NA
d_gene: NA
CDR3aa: CASSQEASDSWYGYTF
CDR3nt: TGTGCCAGCAGCCAAGAGGCCTCCGACAGTTGGTATGGCTACACCTTC

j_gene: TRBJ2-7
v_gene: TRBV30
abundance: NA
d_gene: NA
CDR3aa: CAWSLAGEQYF
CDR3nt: TGTGCCTGGAGTCTTGCGGGAGAGCAGTACTTC

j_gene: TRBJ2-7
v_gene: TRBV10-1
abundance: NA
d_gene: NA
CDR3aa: CASSVGGASYEQYF
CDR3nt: TGCGCCAGCAGTGTAGGGGGGGCCTCCTACGAGCAGTACTTC

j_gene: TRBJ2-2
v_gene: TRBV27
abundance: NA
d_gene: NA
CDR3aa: CASSLGTGELFF
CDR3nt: TGTGCCAGCAGCCTCGGGACCGGGGAGCTGTTTTTT

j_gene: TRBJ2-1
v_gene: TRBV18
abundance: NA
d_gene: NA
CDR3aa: CASTNQGGRYNEQFF
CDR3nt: TGTGCCAGCACAAACCAGGGGGGACGATACAATGAGCAGTTCTTC